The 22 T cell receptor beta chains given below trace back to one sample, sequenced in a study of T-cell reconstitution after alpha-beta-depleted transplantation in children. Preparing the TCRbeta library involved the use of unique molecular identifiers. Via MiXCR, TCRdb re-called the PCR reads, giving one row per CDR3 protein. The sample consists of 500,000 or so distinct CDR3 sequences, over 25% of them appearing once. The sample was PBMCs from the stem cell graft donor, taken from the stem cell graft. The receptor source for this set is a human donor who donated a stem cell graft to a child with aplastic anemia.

The CDR3 DNA is TGTGCCATCCGGGCGGAGAGATCGAACACCGGGGAGCTGTTTTTT. It is translated as CAIRAERSNTGELFF. The rearrangement uses TRBV10-3 and TRBJ2-2, with unresolved D. V was pared by 8 bases and J by 0 bases, with 13 bases between. This CDR3 contains 15 residues. CDR1 is ENHRY and CDR2 is SYGVKD in the germline V gene.

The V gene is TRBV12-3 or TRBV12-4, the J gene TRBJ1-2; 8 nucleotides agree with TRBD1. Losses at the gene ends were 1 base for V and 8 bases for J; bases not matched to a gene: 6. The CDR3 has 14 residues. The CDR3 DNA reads TGTGCCAGCAGTTTAGTCGACAGGGGATCCGGCTACACCTTC. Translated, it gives CASSLVDRGSGYTF.

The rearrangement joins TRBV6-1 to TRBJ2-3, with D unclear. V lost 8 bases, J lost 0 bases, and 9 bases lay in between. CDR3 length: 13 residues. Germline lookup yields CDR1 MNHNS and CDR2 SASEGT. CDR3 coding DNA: TGTGCCAGCTATAGCCCTAGCACAGATACGCAGTATTTT. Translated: CASYSPSTDTQYF.

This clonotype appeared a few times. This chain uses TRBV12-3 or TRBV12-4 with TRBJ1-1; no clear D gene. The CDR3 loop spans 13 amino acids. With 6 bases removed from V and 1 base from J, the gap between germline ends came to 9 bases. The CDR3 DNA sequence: TGTGCCAGCAGGACTGGACCGAACACTGAAGCTTTCTTT. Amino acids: CASRTGPNTEAFF.

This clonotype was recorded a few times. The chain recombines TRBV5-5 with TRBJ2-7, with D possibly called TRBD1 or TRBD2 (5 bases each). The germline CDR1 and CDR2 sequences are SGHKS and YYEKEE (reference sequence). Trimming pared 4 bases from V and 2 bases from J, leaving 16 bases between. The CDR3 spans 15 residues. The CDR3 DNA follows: TGTGCCAGCAGCCAAACTCCGGGACGGACCTACGAGCAGTACTTC. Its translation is CASSQTPGRTYEQYF.

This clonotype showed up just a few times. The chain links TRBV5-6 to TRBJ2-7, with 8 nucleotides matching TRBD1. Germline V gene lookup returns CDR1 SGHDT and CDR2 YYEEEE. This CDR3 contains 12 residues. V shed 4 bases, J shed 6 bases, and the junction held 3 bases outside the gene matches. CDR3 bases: TGTGCCAGCAGCCCCGGGACAGGCGAGCAGTACGTC. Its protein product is CASSPGTGEQYV.

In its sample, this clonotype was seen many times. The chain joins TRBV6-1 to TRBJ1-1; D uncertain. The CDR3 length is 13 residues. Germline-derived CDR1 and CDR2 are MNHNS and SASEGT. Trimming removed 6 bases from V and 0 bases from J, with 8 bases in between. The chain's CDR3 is CASRLGLNTEAFF. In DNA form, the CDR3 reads TGTGCCAGCAGGTTGGGGTTGAACACTGAAGCTTTCTTT.

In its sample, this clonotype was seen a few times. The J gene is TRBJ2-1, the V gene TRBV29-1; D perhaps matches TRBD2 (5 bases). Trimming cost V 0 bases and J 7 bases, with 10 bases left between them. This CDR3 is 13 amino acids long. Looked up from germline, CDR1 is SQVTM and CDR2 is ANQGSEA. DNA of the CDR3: TGCAGCGTTGAAGATTGGACTTATAATGAGCAGTTCTTC. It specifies CSVEDWTYNEQFF.

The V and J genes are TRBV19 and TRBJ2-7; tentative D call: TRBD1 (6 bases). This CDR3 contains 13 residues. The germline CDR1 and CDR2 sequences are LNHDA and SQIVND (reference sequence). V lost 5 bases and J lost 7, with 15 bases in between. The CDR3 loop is CASSLGTPSEQYF. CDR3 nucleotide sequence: TGTGCCAGTAGTCTCGGGACACCTTCGGAGCAGTACTTC.

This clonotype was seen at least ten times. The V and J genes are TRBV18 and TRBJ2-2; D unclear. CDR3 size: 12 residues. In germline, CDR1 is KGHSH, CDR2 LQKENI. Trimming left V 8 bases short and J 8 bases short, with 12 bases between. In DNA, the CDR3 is TGTGCCAGCAGCCCAGGAACGGGGGAGCTGTTTTTT. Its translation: CASSPGTGELFF. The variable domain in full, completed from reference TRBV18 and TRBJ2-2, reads NAGVMQNPRHLVRRRGQEARLRCSPMKGHSHVYWYRQLPEEGLKFMVYLQKENIIDESGMPKERFSAEFPKEGPSILRIQQVVRGDSAAYFCASSPGTGELFFGEGSRLTVL.

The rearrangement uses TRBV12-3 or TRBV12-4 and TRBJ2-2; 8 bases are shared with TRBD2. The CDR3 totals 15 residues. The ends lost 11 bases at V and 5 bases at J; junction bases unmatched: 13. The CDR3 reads CAGSTRLASTGELFF. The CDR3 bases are TGTGCCGGCTCCACGAGACTAGCGTCAACCGGGGAGCTGTTTTTT.

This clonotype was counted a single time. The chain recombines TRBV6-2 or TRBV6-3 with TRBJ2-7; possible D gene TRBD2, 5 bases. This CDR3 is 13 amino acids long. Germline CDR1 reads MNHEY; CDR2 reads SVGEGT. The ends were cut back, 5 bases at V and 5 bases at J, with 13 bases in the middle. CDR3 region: CASSTGGRDEQYV. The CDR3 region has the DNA TGTGCCAGCAGTACTGGAGGCCGGGACGAGCAGTACGTC.

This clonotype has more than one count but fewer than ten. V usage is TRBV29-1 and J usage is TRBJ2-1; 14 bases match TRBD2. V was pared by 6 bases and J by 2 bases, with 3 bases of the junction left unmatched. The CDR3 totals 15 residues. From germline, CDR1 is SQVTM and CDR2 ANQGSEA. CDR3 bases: TGCAGCGTCCAGACTAGCGGGAGGGCCTACAATGAGCAGTTCTTC. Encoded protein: CSVQTSGRAYNEQFF.

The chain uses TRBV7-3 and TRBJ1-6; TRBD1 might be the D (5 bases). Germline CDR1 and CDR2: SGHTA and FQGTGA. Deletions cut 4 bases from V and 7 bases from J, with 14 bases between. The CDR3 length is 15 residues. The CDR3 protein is CASSSDISPNSPLHF. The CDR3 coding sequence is TGTGCCAGCAGCTCGGACATATCTCCCAATTCACCCCTCCACTTT.

The CDR3 protein is CASSSGPYEQYV. DNA for the CDR3: TGTGCCAGCAGTTCAGGCCCATACGAGCAGTACGTC. The chain combines TRBV7-9 with TRBJ2-7; D ambiguous. Between the trimmed V and J ends, which lost 6 bases and 4 bases, there was a span of 10 bases. Germline V gene data show CDR1 as SEHNR and CDR2 as FQNEAQ (reference sequence). This CDR3 is built from 12 residues.

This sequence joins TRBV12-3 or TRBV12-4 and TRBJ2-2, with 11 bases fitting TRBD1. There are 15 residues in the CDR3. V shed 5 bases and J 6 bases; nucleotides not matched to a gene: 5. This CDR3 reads CASSLGTGGSGELFF. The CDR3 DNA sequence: TGTGCCAGCAGTCTCGGGACAGGGGGGTCCGGGGAGCTGTTTTTT.

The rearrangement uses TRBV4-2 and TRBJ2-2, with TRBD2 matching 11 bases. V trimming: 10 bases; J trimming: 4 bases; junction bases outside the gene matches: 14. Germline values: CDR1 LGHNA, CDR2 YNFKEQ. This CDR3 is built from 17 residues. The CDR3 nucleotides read TGTGCCATGAGCCCCGGGCTAGCGGGAGGTTCCACCGGGGAGCTGTTTTTT. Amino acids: CAMSPGLAGGSTGELFF.

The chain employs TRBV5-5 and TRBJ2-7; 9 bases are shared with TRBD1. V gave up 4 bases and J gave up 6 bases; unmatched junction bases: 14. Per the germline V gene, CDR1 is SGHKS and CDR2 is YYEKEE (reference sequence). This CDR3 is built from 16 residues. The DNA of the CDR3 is TGTGCCAGCAGCACCGCTGGGACAGGGAGAATGGGCGAGCAGTACGTC. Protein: CASSTAGTGRMGEQYV.

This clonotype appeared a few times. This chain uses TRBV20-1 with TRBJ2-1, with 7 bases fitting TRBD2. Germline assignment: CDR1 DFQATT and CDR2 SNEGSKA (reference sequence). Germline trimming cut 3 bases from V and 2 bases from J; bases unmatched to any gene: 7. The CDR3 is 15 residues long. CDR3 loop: CSASSGGGAYNEQFF. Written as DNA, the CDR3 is TGCAGTGCTAGTTCGGGGGGAGGCGCCTACAATGAGCAGTTCTTC.

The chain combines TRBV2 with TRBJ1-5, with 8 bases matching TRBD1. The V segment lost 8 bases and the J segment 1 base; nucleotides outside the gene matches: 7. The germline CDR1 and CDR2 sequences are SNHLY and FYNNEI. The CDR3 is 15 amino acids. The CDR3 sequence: CASDGQGGSNQPQHF. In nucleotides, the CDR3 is TGTGCCAGCGACGGACAGGGTGGGAGCAATCAGCCCCAGCATTTT.

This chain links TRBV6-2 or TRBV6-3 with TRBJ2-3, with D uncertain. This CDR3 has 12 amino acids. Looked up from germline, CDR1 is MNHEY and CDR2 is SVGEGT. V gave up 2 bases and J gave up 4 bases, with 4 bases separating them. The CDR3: CASSYPADTQYF. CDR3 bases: TGTGCCAGCAGTTACCCCGCAGATACGCAGTATTTT.

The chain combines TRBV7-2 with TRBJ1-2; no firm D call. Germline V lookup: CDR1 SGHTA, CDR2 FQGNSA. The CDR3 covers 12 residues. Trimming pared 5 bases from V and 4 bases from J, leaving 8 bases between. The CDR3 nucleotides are TGTGCCAGCAGCGGGCAGGCCTATGGCTACACCTTC. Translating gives CASSGQAYGYTF.